Below, one TCR beta chain is given with its context. The PCR employed 60 Vbeta primers together with 13 Jbeta primers. Generated by immunoSEQ multiplex PCR, the TCRdb table keeps only in-frame clones and is missing some. This sample carries roughly 99,000 clones, 81% of them seen once, and the ten largest clones take about 2.3%. Germline CDR1 reads SGHAT; CDR2 reads FQNNGV. J gave up 3 bases and V 5 bases, and 8 bases lay outside the gene matches. This CDR3 spans 15 amino acids. The data belong to a study of cytomegalovirus exposure and HLA in healthy donors. In the study overall: Earlier results showed some 120 million unique TCR beta sequences derived from around 170 million T cells.

Healthy people donating bone marrow made up the donors. The chain recombines TRBV11-2 with TRBJ2-7, with 9 nucleotides matching TRBD1. The sequencing input was PBMCs. This TCR came from a man aged 25-45 years in good health and CMV-seronegative. The CDR3 loop is CASSLWTGVGYEQYF. DNA for the CDR3: TGTGCCAGCAGCCTATGGACAGGGGTAGGCTACGAGCAGTACTTC.